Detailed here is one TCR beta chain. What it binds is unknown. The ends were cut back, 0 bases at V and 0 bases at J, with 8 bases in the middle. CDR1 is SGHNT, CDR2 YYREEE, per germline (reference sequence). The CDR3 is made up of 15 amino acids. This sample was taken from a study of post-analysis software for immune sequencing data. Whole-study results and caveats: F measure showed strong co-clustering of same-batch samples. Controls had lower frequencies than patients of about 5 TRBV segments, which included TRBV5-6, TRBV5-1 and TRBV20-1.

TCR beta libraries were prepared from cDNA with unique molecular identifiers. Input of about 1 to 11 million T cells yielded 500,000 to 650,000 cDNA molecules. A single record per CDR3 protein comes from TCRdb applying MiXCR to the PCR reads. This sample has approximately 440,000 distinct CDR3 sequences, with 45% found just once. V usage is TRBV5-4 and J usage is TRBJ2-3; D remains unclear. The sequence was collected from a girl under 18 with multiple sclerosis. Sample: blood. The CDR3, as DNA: TGTGCCAGCAGCTTGGGCAAGTCGAGCACAGATACGCAGTATTTT. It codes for CASSLGKSSTDTQYF.